This section outlines one T cell receptor beta chain sequence together with its context. Its antigen is still unknown. The PCR ran on 60 Vbeta and 13 Jbeta primers. Produced via immunoSEQ multiplex PCR; TCRdb's table is partial and in-frame only. The data hold some 130,000 clones, with about 80% observed a single time. The data were taken from a study of cytomegalovirus exposure and HLA in healthy donors. Findings and limits, study-wide: CMV antigen specificity was confirmed in vitro for three CMV-associated chains. The presence/absence work took it that sequencing depth was about the same across donors. Per published accounts, TCR beta sequences correctly predicted the HLA-A and HLA-B alleles of most subjects. Immune exposure information comprised only CMV serostatus.

Germline V gives CDR1 SEHNR, CDR2 FQNEAQ (reference sequence). CDR3 length: 13 amino acids. The V end was cut by 5 bases, the J end by 7 bases, with 14 bases between. The TCR was taken from a man aged 25-45 years in good health and CMV-seronegative. The J gene is TRBJ2-5, the V gene TRBV7-9; no clear D. The sample taken for sequencing was PBMCs. The CDR3 bases are TGTGCCAGCAGCCCACGAGCTCTAGGGACCCAGTACTTC. Its translation: CASSPRALGTQYF.